The 29 T cell receptor beta chains presented below share a single source sample, sequenced in a study of molecular identifiers for immune sequencing clone quantification. MiXCR, applied by TCRdb to the PCR reads, yields one record per CDR3 protein. The sample contains fewer than 350,000 distinct CDR3 sequences, roughly a quarter of which appear only once. Sequencing was carried out using naive CD8+ T cells from blood, with Jurkat cell RNA spiked in. Subset given: FACS-sorted CD8+CD4-CCR7+CD45RA+ naive T cells. The receptor set was obtained from a human donor in good health. Some libraries in this study had Jurkat cell RNA spiked in.

This chain joins TRBV30 and TRBJ1-2; D possibly corresponds to TRBD1 (5 bases). The CDR3 contains 14 residues. Germline CDR1 GTSNPN, CDR2 SVGIG (reference sequence). Trimming took 0 bases from V and 4 from J, leaving 12 bases between them. The CDR3 region has the DNA TGTGCCTGGAGTGTACGCAGACAGTTCTATGGCTACACCTTC. Protein product: CAWSVRRQFYGYTF. The variable domain in full, completed from reference TRBV30 and TRBJ1-2, reads SQTIHQWPATLVQPVGSPLSLECTVEGTSNPNLYWYRQAAGRGLQLLFYSVGIGQISSEVPQNLSASRPQDRQFILSSKKLLLSDSGFYLCAWSVRRQFYGYTFGSGTRLTVV.

This clonotype was counted between two and nine times. The V and J genes are TRBV30 and TRBJ2-3; TRBD1 aligns across 8 bases. J was trimmed by 0 bases and V by 3 bases; bases with no gene match: 5. This CDR3 region has 15 residues. The germline CDR1 and CDR2 sequences are GTSNPN and SVGIG (reference sequence). CDR3 DNA: TGTGCCTGGAGCCCGACAGGGGCTAGCACAGATACGCAGTATTTT. It encodes CAWSPTGASTDTQYF.

This chain joins TRBV2 and TRBJ2-7; 7 bases align to TRBD2. The V and J ends lost 7 bases and 0 bases, in that order; junction bases with no gene match: 12. In germline, CDR1 is SNHLY, CDR2 FYNNEI. The CDR3 has 16 residues. The DNA for the CDR3 is TGTGCCAGCAAAACTTCAGAAGCGGGGCCCTCCTACGAGCAGTACTTC. It is translated as CASKTSEAGPSYEQYF.

This clonotype was seen many times. V is TRBV2 and J is TRBJ2-3, with D hard to call. V was pared by 2 bases and J by 2 bases, with 11 bases between. This CDR3 is 15 amino acids long. The germline CDR1 and CDR2 sequences are SNHLY and FYNNEI. CDR3 coding DNA: TGTGCCAGCAGTGAACAGGCCCCCCCCACAGATACGCAGTATTTT. Translation: CASSEQAPPTDTQYF.

Notes on this clonotype: Possible read error: a much larger clone is one base away. The rearrangement joins TRBV12-3 or TRBV12-4 to TRBJ2-5; possibly TRBD1 for D (6 bases). The CDR3 consists of 14 residues. CDR3 in amino acids: CASSLAGAGEAQYF. CDR3 nucleotides: TGTGCCAGCAGTTTAGCGGGGGCAGGAGAGGCCCAGTACTTC.

Many counts were recorded for this clonotype. V is TRBV7-9 and J is TRBJ2-1, with 13 bases matching TRBD2. The germline V gene encodes CDR1 SEHNR and CDR2 FQNEAQ (reference sequence). Trimming took 6 bases from V and 10 from J; bases not matched to a gene: 9. CDR3 length: 15 amino acids. DNA of the CDR3: TGTGCCAGCAGACAACTAGCGGGAGGGCCCCGCGAGCAGTTCTTC. Translated: CASRQLAGGPREQFF.

J is TRBJ2-3 and V is TRBV5-6; 9 bases map to TRBD2. Germline CDR1 and CDR2: SGHDT and YYEEEE. There are 15 residues in the CDR3. V was clipped by 4 bases and J by 3 bases; unmatched bases: 6. The CDR3 nucleotides read TGTGCCAGCAGCGTTAGCGGGAGTTGGACAGATACGCAGTATTTT. Amino acid sequence: CASSVSGSWTDTQYF. Based on the CDR3 plus reference TRBV5-6 and TRBJ2-3, the full variable domain is DAGVTQSPTHLIKTRGQQVTLRCSPKSGHDTVSWYQQALGQGPQFIFQYYEEEERQRGNFPDRFSGHQFPNYSSELNVNALLLGDSALYLCASSVSGSWTDTQYFGPGTRLTVL.

This clonotype was recorded at least ten times. The CDR3 coding sequence is TGTGCCAGCAGCTTGCAGGGAACTAACACTGAAGCTTTCTTT. Its protein product is CASSLQGTNTEAFF. The chain uses TRBV5-4 and TRBJ1-1, with D perhaps matching TRBD1 (5 bases). This CDR3 is 14 amino acids long. Germline values: CDR1 SGHNT, CDR2 YYREEE (reference sequence). The V end was cut by 1 base, the J end by 2 bases, with 9 bases between. The whole variable domain, remainder taken from reference TRBV5-4 and TRBJ1-1, is ETGVTQSPTHLIKTRGQQVTLRCSSQSGHNTVSWYQQALGQGPQFIFQYYREEENGRGNFPPRFSGLQFPNYSSELNVNALELDDSALYLCASSLQGTNTEAFFGQGTRLTVV.

The J gene is TRBJ2-5, the V gene TRBV6-5, with no clear D. The V gene lost 2 bases and the J gene lost 5 bases, with 12 bases spanning the gap. Germline V CDR1 and CDR2: MNHEY, SVGAGI. This CDR3 spans 14 amino acids. The CDR3 sequence is CASSYATMGETQYF. The CDR3 DNA reads as TGTGCCAGCAGTTACGCGACGATGGGGGAGACCCAGTACTTC.

Only a few counts were recorded for this clonotype. J is TRBJ1-4 and V is TRBV13; 7 bases match TRBD1. Germline loops: CDR1 PRHDT, CDR2 FYEKMQ (reference sequence). The CDR3 is made up of 16 amino acids. The trim removed 5 bases at V and 0 bases at J, leaving 6 bases unmatched. The CDR3 nucleotides read TGTGCCAGCAGCGGTTACAGGGGTGCAACTAATGAAAAACTGTTTTTT. It yields the protein CASSGYRGATNEKLFF.

In the case of this clonotype: One base away lies a much larger clone, so this may be a sequencing read error. This chain uses TRBV5-4 with TRBJ2-3; D possibly corresponds to TRBD2 (6 bases). The germline V gene has CDR1 SGHNT and CDR2 YYREEE (reference sequence). The CDR3 is 15 amino acids. The V end was cut by 1 base, the J end by 3 bases, with 12 bases between. This CDR3 reads CASSLRQRATDTQYF. CDR3 nucleotide sequence: TGTGCCAGCAGCTTGCGACAGCGGGCGACAGATACGCAGTATTTT.

This rearrangement joins TRBV6-2 or TRBV6-3 to TRBJ2-5; D remains ambiguous. Trimming pared 2 bases from V and 0 bases from J, leaving 10 bases between. This CDR3 contains 15 residues. Per germline, CDR1 MNHEY and CDR2 SVGEGT. CDR3 sequence reads: CASSYGWRNQETQYF. For the CDR3, the DNA is TGTGCCAGCAGTTACGGTTGGCGGAACCAAGAGACCCAGTACTTC.

The table lists this clonotype with a few counts. This chain links TRBV11-2 with TRBJ2-7; possible D gene TRBD1, 5 bases. Trimming pared 5 bases from V and 4 bases from J, leaving 12 bases between. CDR3 length equals 13 residues. The V gene's germline CDR1 is SGHAT and CDR2 FQNNGV. The DNA of the CDR3 is TGTGCCAGCAGCGAGACAGACGTATACGAGCAGTACTTC. It codes for CASSETDVYEQYF.

Remarks on this clonotype: Since the CDR3 does not end with the conserved phenylalanine or tryptophan, this likely comes from a read error. The J gene is TRBJ2-3, the V gene TRBV4-3; 7 bases line up with TRBD2. V shed 2 bases and J 3 bases; nucleotides not matched to a gene: 8. The length of the CDR3 is 16 residues. In germline, CDR1 is LGHNA, CDR2 YSLEER. CDR3 nucleotides: TGCGCCAGCAGCCAAACGGCGGGAGCTGGTACAGATACGCAGTATTAT. As protein: CASSQTAGAGTDTQYY.

The rearrangement uses TRBV12-3 or TRBV12-4 and TRBJ2-7; D unresolved. V was trimmed by 0 bases and J by 7 bases, leaving 7 bases between them. The CDR3 contains 12 residues. The DNA of the CDR3 is TGTGCCAGCAGTTTAGCCCTGGGGGAGCAGTACTTC. Its translation: CASSLALGEQYF.

This clonotype has a count of ten or more. The chain couples TRBV7-2 to TRBJ2-3; D ambiguous. Germline loops: CDR1 SGHTA, CDR2 FQGNSA. The CDR3 length is 12 residues. Trimming stripped 3 bases from V and 2 bases from J, with 3 bases between. The CDR3 DNA is TGTGCCAGCAGCTTCGACACAGATACGCAGTATTTT. It specifies CASSFDTDTQYF.

This clonotype was counted only a few times. CDR3 nucleotide sequence: TGTGCCAGCAGCCCCCGGGGGTCAGGGTCAATCGCAGATACGCAGTATTTT. Protein product: CASSPRGSGSIADTQYF. This sequence joins TRBV7-9 and TRBJ2-3; a weak D match, TRBD2 (6 bases). The ends were cut back, 5 bases at V and 4 bases at J, with 22 bases in the middle. The germline gives CDR1 SEHNR, CDR2 FQNEAQ (reference sequence). This CDR3 has 17 residues.

In DNA, the CDR3 is TGCGCCAGCAGCCAAGATTTGCGGGGGGGCGTTTTATTCGGGGAGCTGTTTTTT. Translating it yields CASSQDLRGGVLFGELFF. The chain couples TRBV4-1 to TRBJ2-2, with 9 positions matching TRBD2. The CDR3 totals 18 residues. Germline-derived CDR1 and CDR2 are MGHRA and YSYEKL. With 0 bases clipped from V and 7 bases from J, the junction kept 12 bases outside the gene matches.

In this sample, this clonotype turned up a few times. The chain uses TRBV10-3 and TRBJ1-2, with D possibly TRBD1 on 6 matching bases. Germline V CDR1 and CDR2: ENHRY, SYGVKD. Trimming left V 6 bases short and J 1 base short, with 15 bases between. CDR3 length: 15 amino acids. Here the CDR3 reads CAISDQTGYNYGYTF. CDR3 in DNA: TGTGCCATCAGCGATCAGACAGGCTATAACTATGGCTACACCTTC.

The table lists this clonotype with many counts. The V gene is TRBV7-9, the J gene TRBJ2-5; 7 bases are shared with TRBD2. Trimming cost V 6 bases and J 2 bases; bases outside gene matches: 9. Germline loops: CDR1 SEHNR, CDR2 FQNEAQ (reference sequence). The CDR3 consists of 15 residues. The chain's CDR3 is CASRGSGGTQETQYF. The CDR3 region has the DNA TGTGCCAGCAGAGGTTCGGGAGGCACACAAGAGACCCAGTACTTC.

The rearrangement links TRBV27 to TRBJ1-4; 7 nucleotides match TRBD1. Unmatched junction bases numbered 2, after V lost 0 bases and J lost 7 bases. The germline V gene encodes CDR1 MNHEY and CDR2 SMNVEV (reference sequence). The CDR3 covers 14 residues. For the CDR3, the DNA is TGTGCCAGCAGTTTATCAGGGGGCGGTGAAAAACTGTTTTTT. It yields the protein CASSLSGGGEKLFF.

This clonotype was seen just once. A much larger clone differs by one base, so this may be a read error. The V and J genes are TRBV30 and TRBJ2-7, with no clear D. This CDR3 contains 13 residues. Germline lookup yields CDR1 GTSNPN and CDR2 SVGIG (reference sequence). CDR3 protein: CVWSVVGPSEQYF. CDR3 DNA sequence: TGTGTCTGGAGTGTAGTAGGTCCCAGCGAGCAGTACTTC. The complete variable domain, with remaining parts taken from reference TRBV30 and TRBJ2-7, reads SQTIHQWPATLVQPVGSPLSLECTVEGTSNPNLYWYRQAAGRGLQLLFYSVGIGQISSEVPQNLSASRPQDRQFILSSKKLLLSDSGFYLCVWSVVGPSEQYFGPGTRLTVT.

This clonotype was detected ten times or more. This chain links TRBV2 with TRBJ2-5; 8 nucleotides align to TRBD1. In germline, CDR1 is SNHLY, CDR2 FYNNEI. The CDR3 extends over 12 amino acids. The V segment lost 5 bases and the J segment 7 bases; nucleotides outside the gene matches: 3. CDR3 residues: CASSPGGRTQYF. CDR3 coding DNA: TGTGCCAGCAGTCCAGGGGGCCGGACCCAGTACTTC.

This clonotype has a count of ten or more. The chain links TRBV7-8 to TRBJ1-5; D remains unclear. CDR3 length equals 16 residues. V was pared by 0 bases and J by 0 bases, with 9 bases between. From germline, CDR1 is SGHVS and CDR2 FQNEAQ. The CDR3 DNA follows: TGTGCCAGCAGCTTAGCCCGCGGGGTTAGCAATCAGCCCCAGCATTTT. This encodes CASSLARGVSNQPQHF.

The chain links TRBV5-1 to TRBJ1-1, with D maybe TRBD1 (6 bases). Germline V gene sequence: CDR1 SGHRS, CDR2 YFSETQ. The CDR3 length is 15 residues. V lost 3 bases and J 5 bases, leaving 17 bases between the germline ends. For the CDR3, the DNA is TGCGCCAGCAGCTATTGGGAACAGGGTGGGACTGAAGCTTTCTTT. It translates to CASSYWEQGGTEAFF.

This clonotype was picked up a small number of times. J is TRBJ1-1 and V is TRBV15; D is unclear. Trimming stripped 9 bases from V and 2 bases from J, with 4 bases between. The CDR3 has 10 residues. Germline loops: CDR1 LNHNV, CDR2 YYDKDF (reference sequence). The chain's CDR3 is CATINTEAFF. For the CDR3, the DNA is TGTGCCACGATTAACACTGAAGCTTTCTTT. Variable domain in full (rest from reference TRBV15 and TRBJ1-1): DAMVIQNPRYQVTQFGKPVTLSCSQTLNHNVMYWYQQKSSQAPKLLFHYYDKDFNNEADTPDNFQSRRPNTSFCFLDIRSPGLGDTAMYLCATINTEAFFGQGTRLTVV.

This clonotype came up a few times. The chain joins TRBV4-1 to TRBJ1-5; TRBD1 might be the D (6 bases). The CDR3 covers 18 residues. CDR1 and CDR2 from the germline V gene are MGHRA and YSYEKL. V lost 0 bases and J 0 bases, leaving 15 bases between the germline ends. CDR3 residues: CASSQEGHAAYSNQPQHF. CDR3 sequence (DNA): TGCGCCAGCAGCCAAGAGGGACACGCCGCCTATAGCAATCAGCCCCAGCATTTT.

This clonotype was seen repeatedly, ten times or more. The chain links TRBV5-6 to TRBJ2-2, with 9 positions matching TRBD1. The germline V gene encodes CDR1 SGHDT and CDR2 YYEEEE. The CDR3 totals 19 residues. Trimming at V came to 4 bases and at J to 1 base, leaving 14 bases not matched to a gene. The CDR3 DNA follows: TGTGCCAGCAGCCCTGTCCCGGGACAGGGAAGCTTGAACACCGGGGAGCTGTTTTTT. This encodes CASSPVPGQGSLNTGELFF.

Many counts were recorded for this clonotype. The CDR3 spells CASSPVFGDRNTEAFF. The CDR3 nucleotides are TGTGCCAGCAGTCCCGTGTTTGGGGATAGGAACACTGAAGCTTTCTTT. The chain links TRBV6-2 or TRBV6-3 to TRBJ1-1; D remains ambiguous. The CDR3 spans 16 residues. Germline loops: CDR1 MNHEY, CDR2 SVGEGT. Trimming shortened V by 5 bases and J by 1 base, and 17 bases separated the two germline ends.